Each of the 24 T cell receptor beta chains below was sequenced from the same sample in a study of vaccination effects on CD4 cells after COVID-19. Repertoires were generated with immunoSEQ multiplex PCR, while TCRdb's copy carries only in-frame clones and drops some. The sample has roughly 27,000 clones; approximately 80% are singletons. The antigens these receptors bind are not known. Antigen-specific CD4+ T cells expanded by the ViraFEST assay with viral peptide pools were then sequenced. When less than 13 days of culture had elapsed, CD4+ T cells were isolated. PCR confirmed that the person was infected with SARS-CoV-2 between March and December 2020. The material was CD4+ T cells from PBMCs cultured with HCoV-NL63 spike peptides, obtained before COVID-19 vaccination. The receptors come from a human donor who had a prior SARS-CoV-2 infection.

This chain uses TRBV7-3 with TRBJ1-5, with D maybe TRBD1 (6 bases). The CDR3 has 18 residues. Germline loops: CDR1 SGHTA, CDR2 FQGTGA. V was trimmed by 2 bases and J by 7 bases, leaving 24 bases between them. Here the CDR3 reads CASSLYAWYGQQEQPQHF. The CDR3 nucleotides are TGTGCCAGCAGCTTATACGCTTGGTATGGACAGCAAGAACAGCCCCAGCATTTT.

The chain employs TRBV7-2 and TRBJ1-4; D unclear. Germline V CDR1 and CDR2: SGHTA, FQGNSA. The CDR3 loop spans 15 amino acids. Deletions cut 5 bases from V and 2 bases from J, with 12 bases between. The CDR3 DNA sequence: TGTGCCAGCAGCGCCTTCGGTGGGACTAATGAAAAACTGTTTTTT. Translated, it gives CASSAFGGTNEKLFF.

The chain uses TRBV5-1 and TRBJ1-1, with D possibly TRBD1 on 5 matching bases. The CDR3 length is 15 residues. V lost 0 bases to trimming and J lost 3 bases, with 12 bases between them. Germline V lookup: CDR1 SGHRS, CDR2 YFSETQ. The CDR3 reads CASSLVGVGDTEAFF. The CDR3 bases are TGCGCCAGCAGCTTGGTGGGGGTAGGAGACACTGAAGCTTTCTTT.

This clone was detected once. The V and J genes are TRBV4-1 and TRBJ2-3; no definite D call. This CDR3 region has 14 residues. The germline V gene has CDR1 MGHRA and CDR2 YSYEKL. With 4 bases removed from V and 0 bases from J, the gap between germline ends came to 8 bases. The CDR3 is CASSPPASTDTQYF. DNA of the CDR3: TGCGCCAGCAGCCCCCCAGCTAGCACAGATACGCAGTATTTT.

This sequence joins TRBV7-2 and TRBJ1-4; 9 bases line up with TRBD1. This CDR3 has 16 residues. V gave up 5 bases and J gave up 6 bases; unmatched junction bases: 10. Germline CDR1 SGHTA, CDR2 FQGNSA. CDR3 loop: CASSPGFGTGYEKLFF. DNA of the CDR3: TGTGCCAGCAGCCCAGGTTTTGGGACAGGGTATGAAAAACTGTTTTTT.

The sample holds one count of this clone. The same CDR3 arises from other DNA sequences in this sample as well. The chain is built from TRBV5-1 and TRBJ2-7, with 10 bases aligning to TRBD1. This CDR3 contains 14 residues. J was trimmed by 2 bases and V by 2 bases; bases with no gene match: 1. Looked up from germline, CDR1 is SGHRS and CDR2 is YFSETQ. The CDR3 DNA follows: TGCGCCAGCAGCTTCGGGACAGGGGCCTACGAGCAGTACTTC. It encodes CASSFGTGAYEQYF.

This chain connects TRBV5-1 to TRBJ1-1, with 8 bases fitting TRBD1. Germline V gives CDR1 SGHRS, CDR2 YFSETQ. The CDR3 spans 13 residues. V dropped 4 bases and J dropped 5; count of bases not matched to a gene: 4. The CDR3 sequence is CASSIRDRTEAFF. In nucleotides, the CDR3 is TGCGCCAGCAGCATACGGGACAGGACTGAAGCTTTCTTT. The full variable domain, in which reference TRBV5-1 and TRBJ1-1 provide the parts outside the CDR3, is KAGVTQTPRYLIKTRGQQVTLSCSPISGHRSVSWYQQTPGQGLQFLFEYFSETQRNKGNFPGRFSGRQFSNSRSEMNVSTLELGDSALYLCASSIRDRTEAFFGQGTRLTVV.

As DNA, the CDR3 is TGTGCCAGCAGCGTAGGAGCCGGGGACTTGGATGCTGAAGCTTTCTTT. Its translation: CASSVGAGDLDAEAFF. V and J are TRBV9 and TRBJ1-1; a possible D gene is TRBD1 (5 bases). Germline-derived CDR1 and CDR2 are SGDLS and YYNGEE. Deletions cut 0 bases from V and 6 bases from J, with 18 bases between. The CDR3 sequence is 16 residues long. The full variable domain, with the rest looked up from reference TRBV9 and TRBJ1-1, is DSGVTQTPKHLITATGQRVTLRCSPRSGDLSVYWYQQSLDQGLQFLIQYYNGEERAKGNILERFSAQQFPDLHSELNLSSLELGDSALYFCASSVGAGDLDAEAFFGQGTRLTVV.

V and J are TRBV7-6 and TRBJ2-1; 10 bases are shared with TRBD2. The germline V gene has CDR1 SGHVS and CDR2 FNYEAQ. The CDR3 has 17 amino acids. The trim removed 5 bases at V and 4 bases at J, leaving 11 bases unmatched. The CDR3 DNA follows: TGTGCCAGCAGCACATTAACCTCGACTAGCGGGTACAATGAGCAGTTCTTC. The encoded protein is CASSTLTSTSGYNEQFF.

This chain connects TRBV11-3 to TRBJ2-7; D is tentatively TRBD1 or TRBD2 (5 bases each). Germline values: CDR1 SGHNT, CDR2 YENEEA. CDR3 length: 14 residues. V lost 3 bases and J 0 bases, leaving 9 bases between the germline ends. The CDR3 loop is CASSFGDGSYEQYF. The CDR3 DNA reads TGTGCCAGCAGCTTTGGGGACGGCTCCTACGAGCAGTACTTC. Full variable domain (missing parts from reference TRBV11-3 and TRBJ2-7): EAGVVQSPRYKIIEKKQPVAFWCNPISGHNTLYWYLQNLGQGPELLIRYENEEAVDDSQLPKDRFSAERLKGVDSTLKIQPAELGDSAVYLCASSFGDGSYEQYFGPGTRLTVT.

This chain connects TRBV5-5 to TRBJ1-3, with 12 bases identical to TRBD1. Per the germline V gene, CDR1 is SGHKS and CDR2 is YYEKEE (reference sequence). This CDR3 is built from 17 residues. V shed 4 bases and J 0 bases; nucleotides not matched to a gene: 5. CDR3 DNA sequence: TGTGCCAGCAGCCAGGGACAGGGGGCTCTCTCTGGAAACACCATATATTTT. This encodes CASSQGQGALSGNTIYF. Complete variable domain (other parts from reference TRBV5-5 and TRBJ1-3): DAGVTQSPTHLIKTRGQQVTLRCSPISGHKSVSWYQQVLGQGPQFIFQYYEKEERGRGNFPDRFSARQFPNYSSELNVNALLLGDSALYLCASSQGQGALSGNTIYFGEGSWLTVV.

V usage is TRBV7-9 and J usage is TRBJ2-7; tentatively, D is TRBD1 (6 bases). The V and J ends lost 1 base and 7 bases respectively, with 14 bases between them. The length of the CDR3 is 14 residues. Germline assignment: CDR1 SEHNR and CDR2 FQNEAQ (reference sequence). CDR3 DNA sequence: TGTGCCAGCAGCTTAGAACAGGGATCAGTGGAGCAGTACTTC. Its protein is CASSLEQGSVEQYF.

The V gene is TRBV4-3, the J gene TRBJ1-1; no definite D call. Germline assignment: CDR1 LGHNA and CDR2 YSLEER. The CDR3 covers 15 residues. Trimming cost V 1 base and J 0 bases, with 9 bases left between them. CDR3 nucleotide sequence: TGCGCCAGCAGCCAAGTCGGGTGGATGAACACTGAAGCTTTCTTT. It is translated as CASSQVGWMNTEAFF.

This chain connects TRBV5-4 to TRBJ1-4; no clear D. CDR1 is SGHNT and CDR2 is YYREEE in the germline V gene (reference sequence). CDR3 length equals 14 residues. With 0 bases removed from V and 5 bases from J, the gap between germline ends came to 8 bases. Here the CDR3 DNA reads TGTGCCAGCAGCTTGGAACCGGACAATGAAAAACTGTTTTTT. Translated, it gives CASSLEPDNEKLFF.

The V call is TRBV19, the J call TRBJ1-6; 10 bases line up with TRBD1. Germline lookup yields CDR1 LNHDA and CDR2 SQIVND (reference sequence). V lost 6 bases to trimming and J lost 7 bases; unmatched junction nucleotides: 6. This CDR3 is built from 15 residues. The CDR3 bases are TGTGCCAGTAGCCTATGGGGACAGGGGAATTCACCCCTCCACTTT. Its translation is CASSLWGQGNSPLHF.

This clone was detected only a few times. The chain has TRBV20-1 and TRBJ1-6; 9 nucleotides agree with TRBD1. CDR3 length: 14 amino acids. V shed 3 bases, J shed 6 bases, and the junction held 3 bases outside the gene matches. Germline V gene lookup returns CDR1 DFQATT and CDR2 SNEGSKA (reference sequence). Written as DNA, the CDR3 is TGCAGTGCTAGTAGGGACAGGGTTAATTCACCCCTCCACTTT. Its translation: CSASRDRVNSPLHF.

This clone showed up just a few times. The chain combines TRBV9 with TRBJ1-2; possible D gene TRBD1, 5 bases. The V end lost 2 bases, the J end lost 1 base, and 6 bases lay between the germline ends. The germline V gene encodes CDR1 SGDLS and CDR2 YYNGEE. This CDR3 is 13 amino acids long. The CDR3 reads CASSVDINYGYTF. CDR3 in DNA: TGTGCCAGCAGCGTGGACATTAACTATGGCTACACCTTC.

This clone turned up a few times. This chain uses TRBV30 with TRBJ1-1; maybe TRBD1 (5 bases). Trimming pared 3 bases from V and 5 bases from J, leaving 7 bases between. This CDR3 is built from 11 residues. The germline V gene has CDR1 GTSNPN and CDR2 SVGIG (reference sequence). The CDR3 spells CAWSRQTEAFF. The CDR3 DNA is TGTGCCTGGAGCCGACAGACTGAAGCTTTCTTT.

The chain recombines TRBV5-1 with TRBJ2-2, with no clear D. V was shortened by 0 bases and J by 4 bases, with 4 bases between the two germline ends. The CDR3 is 13 amino acids. Germline V lookup: CDR1 SGHRS, CDR2 YFSETQ. CDR3 in amino acids: CASSLDGTGELFF. CDR3 coding DNA: TGCGCCAGCAGCTTGGACGGCACCGGGGAGCTGTTTTTT.

The chain uses TRBV11-3 and TRBJ2-3; TRBD1 is a possible D gene (5 bases). With 3 bases removed from V and 0 bases from J, the gap between germline ends came to 7 bases. The CDR3 has 14 residues. In germline, CDR1 is SGHNT, CDR2 YENEEA. The CDR3: CASSFAGSTDTQYF. In DNA, the CDR3 is TGTGCCAGCAGCTTCGCAGGGAGCACAGATACGCAGTATTTT.

V gene TRBV7-2 combines with J gene TRBJ2-3; D not resolved. This CDR3 has 14 residues. V was pared by 1 base and J by 2 bases, with 7 bases between. Germline V gives CDR1 SGHTA, CDR2 FQGNSA. The CDR3 spells CASSLDGNTDTQYF. The CDR3 bases are TGTGCCAGCAGCTTAGATGGCAACACAGATACGCAGTATTTT.

The chain employs TRBV6-1 and TRBJ2-5, with TRBD2 matching over 8 bases. Germline V gene sequence: CDR1 MNHNS, CDR2 SASEGT. The V gene end was trimmed by 0 bases and the J gene end by 0 bases; junction bases not matched to a gene: 9. The CDR3 runs to 18 residues. The CDR3 DNA reads TGTGCCAGCAGTGAAGCGGTCTTCGGCGGGGGGTACCAAGAGACCCAGTACTTC. It codes for CASSEAVFGGGYQETQYF.

The V and J genes are TRBV12-5 and TRBJ1-2, with no clear D. This CDR3 spans 13 amino acids. V gave up 6 bases and J gave up 3 bases, with 11 bases separating them. CDR1 LGHNT and CDR2 FRNRAP come from the germline V gene. The CDR3 spells CASGARVDYGYTF. The DNA for the CDR3 is TGTGCTAGTGGGGCGCGGGTCGACTATGGCTACACCTTC. The full variable domain, in which reference TRBV12-5 and TRBJ1-2 provide the parts outside the CDR3, is DARVTQTPRHKVTEMGQEVTMRCQPILGHNTVFWYRQTMMQGLELLAYFRNRAPLDDSGMPKDRFSAEMPDATLATLKIQPSEPRDSAVYFCASGARVDYGYTFGSGTRLTVV.

This clone was seen only once. This chain links TRBV4-2 with TRBJ2-1; D possibly corresponds to TRBD1 (6 bases). Trimming cost V 4 bases and J 8 bases, with 12 bases left between them. The germline V gene has CDR1 LGHNA and CDR2 YNFKEQ. CDR3 length equals 13 residues. CDR3 sequence: CASSRSQGDEQFF. The CDR3 bases are TGTGCCAGCAGCCGATCACAGGGAGATGAGCAGTTCTTC.